This T cell receptor beta chain was retrieved from a study of blood T cells in healthy people across ages. The CDR3 is 17 amino acids. Trimming took 0 bases from V and 10 from J; bases not matched to a gene: 11. CDR1 and CDR2 (germline): LGHNA, YNFKEQ. For the second PCR, which ran for about 7 to 11 cycles, a sample-barcoded 5' primer and a J-beta primer mix were used. MiXCR was run by TCRdb on the 5' RACE reads, yielding one entry per CDR3 protein. Found here are 1.5 million to 2 million distinct CDR3 sequences, 39% of them singletons; the top ten hold 20% to 25%. The chain employs TRBV4-2 and TRBJ2-1; 11 bases agree with TRBD1. The clonotype was recovered from a human donor in good health. Sequencing was performed on blood. The CDR3 reads CASSQDGGRTGGDEQFF. For the CDR3, the DNA is TGTGCCAGCAGCCAAGATGGAGGACGGACAGGGGGCGACGAGCAGTTCTTC.